Presented here are 17 T cell receptor beta chains from one specimen sequenced in a study of T cell changes during pregnancy in multiple sclerosis. Clones were read by immunoSEQ multiplex PCR, and TCRdb kept only the in-frame ones, dropping some. The repertoire holds 85,000 to 120,000 clones, with about 89% as singletons. The starting material was peripheral blood, obtained before pregnancy. The source is a female donor with multiple sclerosis, enrolled in a pregnancy study.

The V and J genes are TRBV5-4 and TRBJ2-5, with TRBD1 as a possible D gene (6 bases). The CDR3 is made up of 14 amino acids. The V end lost 3 bases, the J end lost 4 bases, and 13 bases lay between the germline ends. Germline V gives CDR1 SGHNT, CDR2 YYREEE (reference sequence). The CDR3 loop is CASSYRVSRETQYF. The CDR3 DNA is TGTGCCAGCAGCTACAGGGTCTCCCGAGAGACCCAGTACTTC.

This clone was seen only once. The rearrangement links TRBV4-2 to TRBJ2-7; 8 bases agree with TRBD2. The J segment lost 0 bases and the V segment lost 4 bases, leaving 2 bases of the junction unmatched. CDR1 is LGHNA, CDR2 YNFKEQ, per germline. The CDR3 runs to 14 residues. The CDR3 nucleotides are TGTGCCAGCAGCCCGGGGGGGAGCTCCTACGAGCAGTACTTC. Its protein is CASSPGGSSYEQYF.

The chain has TRBV19 and TRBJ2-1, with D possibly TRBD1 on 6 matching bases. The germline gives CDR1 LNHDA, CDR2 SQIVND (reference sequence). The CDR3 is 14 residues long. The ends were cut back, 5 bases at V and 4 bases at J, with 12 bases in the middle. CDR3 sequence (DNA): TGTGCCAGTAGTCCGTCGGACAGTTACAATGAGCAGTTCTTC. Translated: CASSPSDSYNEQFF.

This rearrangement joins TRBV28 to TRBJ2-3; 8 bases agree with TRBD1. V shed 6 bases, J shed 2 bases, and the junction held 10 bases outside the gene matches. The CDR3 is made up of 16 amino acids. CDR1 and CDR2 from the germline V gene are MDHEN and SYDVKM. Here the CDR3 DNA reads TGTGCCAGCAGCCGAGCCGGGACAGGATACACAGATACGCAGTATTTT. This gives the protein CASSRAGTGYTDTQYF.

The rearrangement uses TRBV5-1 and TRBJ2-7, with 10 bases lining up with TRBD1. The CDR3 has 14 residues. The trim removed 0 bases at V and 7 bases at J, leaving 4 bases unmatched. Germline V lookup: CDR1 SGHRS, CDR2 YFSETQ. DNA of the CDR3: TGCGCCAGCAGCTTGGAGACAGGGGGCGGGGAGCAGTACTTC. It is translated as CASSLETGGGEQYF.

The CDR3 DNA is TGTGCCAGCAGCTTAGCGCCGGGGGGGGAGCTGTTTTTT. This gives the protein CASSLAPGGELFF. The V call is TRBV7-2, the J call TRBJ2-2; D might be TRBD2 (5 bases). The V end lost 0 bases, the J end lost 8 bases, and 7 bases lay between the germline ends. CDR3 size: 13 residues. Germline V CDR1 and CDR2: SGHTA, FQGNSA.

The chain employs TRBV20-1 and TRBJ2-7; D gene uncertain. The CDR3 runs 11 residues. Trimming removed 6 bases from V and 5 bases from J, with 11 bases in between. CDR1 is DFQATT, CDR2 SNEGSKA, per germline (reference sequence). The CDR3 protein is CSANNGNEQYF. CDR3 nucleotide sequence: TGCAGTGCCAATAATGGCAACGAGCAGTACTTC.

J is TRBJ1-4 and V is TRBV19; TRBD1 is a possible D gene (6 bases). The CDR3 has 14 amino acids. V was cut by 4 bases and J by 8 bases, with 14 bases left in between. Germline V gene lookup returns CDR1 LNHDA and CDR2 SQIVND (reference sequence). CDR3 nucleotides: TGTGCCAGTAGTAGGAAGACAGGCATCGAAAAACTGTTTTTT. Its translation is CASSRKTGIEKLFF.

This clone came up a few times. The chain is built from TRBV6-1 and TRBJ2-2, with D possibly matching TRBD2 (6 bases). This CDR3 comprises 16 residues. Trimming took 2 bases from V and 5 from J, leaving 15 bases between them. Germline-derived CDR1 and CDR2 are MNHNS and SASEGT. The DNA for the CDR3 is TGTGCCAGCAGTGAACGGAGGGGCAGCGGGACCGGGGAGCTGTTTTTT. Protein product: CASSERRGSGTGELFF.

The chain recombines TRBV7-9 with TRBJ1-2, with no clear D. Trimming took 0 bases from V and 2 from J, leaving 10 bases between them. The CDR3 runs to 15 residues. CDR1 is SEHNR, CDR2 FQNEAQ, per germline (reference sequence). CDR3 sequence reads: CASSLAIDTNYGYTF. DNA for the CDR3: TGTGCCAGCAGCTTAGCGATTGACACAAACTATGGCTACACCTTC.

This clone was seen a few times. The chain links TRBV30 to TRBJ1-1, with TRBD1 matching 8 bases. With V trimmed by 8 bases and J by 5 bases, 1 base remained unmatched. The germline gives CDR1 GTSNPN, CDR2 SVGIG (reference sequence). The CDR3 contains 10 residues. CDR3 amino acids: CAGDRTEAFF. CDR3 nucleotide sequence: TGTGCCGGGGACAGGACTGAAGCTTTCTTT.

The chain carries TRBV19 and TRBJ1-5, with TRBD1 matching over 7 bases. V trimming: 6 bases; J trimming: 7 bases; junction bases outside the gene matches: 6. The CDR3 has 13 amino acids. Germline V CDR1 and CDR2: LNHDA, SQIVND (reference sequence). The CDR3 sequence: CASRGEGAQPQHF. The CDR3 nucleotides are TGTGCCAGTAGGGGCGAGGGGGCCCAGCCCCAGCATTTT.

The chain joins TRBV7-9 to TRBJ1-1; the D gene is possibly TRBD1 (5 bases). The germline V and J ends were trimmed by 5 bases and 2 bases, with 9 bases remaining between them. Germline V gives CDR1 SEHNR, CDR2 FQNEAQ (reference sequence). This CDR3 region has 13 residues. Here the CDR3 DNA reads TGTGCCAGCAGCATAGACAGCAACACTGAAGCTTTCTTT. Amino acids: CASSIDSNTEAFF.

The chain combines TRBV18 with TRBJ2-3; perhaps TRBD1 as D (5 bases). CDR1 KGHSH and CDR2 LQKENI come from the germline V gene. V gave up 3 bases and J gave up 1 base, with 11 bases separating them. The CDR3 covers 15 residues. CDR3 region: CASSPAGSGTDTQYF. Here the CDR3 DNA reads TGTGCCAGCTCACCTGCAGGGTCCGGCACAGATACGCAGTATTTT.

V and J are TRBV6-5 and TRBJ1-1; TRBD1 aligns across 7 bases. Germline V gives CDR1 MNHEY, CDR2 SVGAGI. Germline trimming cut 2 bases from V and 0 bases from J; bases unmatched to any gene: 6. The CDR3 is made up of 16 amino acids. CDR3 DNA sequence: TGTGCCAGCAGTTACGACAGGGCCCCCATGAACACTGAAGCTTTCTTT. It encodes CASSYDRAPMNTEAFF.

V gene TRBV7-3 combines with J gene TRBJ2-3; D perhaps matches TRBD2 (5 bases). The germline CDR1 and CDR2 sequences are SGHTA and FQGTGA. The CDR3 covers 13 residues. V lost 6 bases and J lost 8, with 15 bases in between. DNA of the CDR3: TGTGCCAGCAGATCCGGACTCTCTGGTACGCAGTATTTT. Its protein product is CASRSGLSGTQYF.

The rearrangement uses TRBV6-1 and TRBJ2-6; 7 nucleotides line up with TRBD1. Per germline, CDR1 MNHNS and CDR2 SASEGT. V lost 2 bases and J lost 3; bases outside the gene matches: 10. CDR3 length: 18 residues. CDR3 nucleotide sequence: TGTGCCAGCAGTGAACTTTCCTACAGGGGAATTGGGGCCAACGTCCTGACTTTC. It specifies CASSELSYRGIGANVLTF.